This TCR beta chain was obtained from a study of T cell responses to AZD1222 COVID-19 vaccine. Both about-4-week and about-12-week second-dose recipients were combined. Study conclusions and caveats: When two AZD1222 doses had been given, Spike-specific TCR breadth and depth rose.

Trimming removed 1 base from V and 8 bases from J, with 17 bases in between. The V gene's germline CDR1 is SGHAT and CDR2 FQNNGV. The CDR3 contains 15 residues. On this clone: Its antigen is unidentified.

Some clones are missing from TCRdb's copy, which holds only in-frame ones; the method was immunoSEQ multiplex PCR. The repertoire holds around 140,000 clones, with 80% to 95% as singletons. The source is an adult who received the AZD1222 COVID-19 vaccine. The V gene is TRBV11-2, the J gene TRBJ1-2, with D possibly being TRBD1 (5 bases). The specimen comprised peripheral blood, sampled 28 days after the second AZD1222 dose. CDR3: CASSLAPGQHWGYTF. In nucleotides, the CDR3 is TGTGCCAGCAGCTTAGCCCCGGGGCAGCATTGGGGCTACACCTTC.